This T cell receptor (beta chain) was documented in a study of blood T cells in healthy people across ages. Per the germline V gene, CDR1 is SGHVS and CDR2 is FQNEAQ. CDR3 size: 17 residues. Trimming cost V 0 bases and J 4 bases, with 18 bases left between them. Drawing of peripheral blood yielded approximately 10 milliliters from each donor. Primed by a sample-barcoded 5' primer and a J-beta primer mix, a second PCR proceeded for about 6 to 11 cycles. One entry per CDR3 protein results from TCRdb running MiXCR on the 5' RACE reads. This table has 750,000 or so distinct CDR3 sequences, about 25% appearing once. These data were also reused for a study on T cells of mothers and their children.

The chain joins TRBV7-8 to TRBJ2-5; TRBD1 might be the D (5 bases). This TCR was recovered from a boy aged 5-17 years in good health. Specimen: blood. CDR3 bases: TGTGCCAGCAGCTTAGCTCCCAGGGCTCGGGTGACAGAGACCCAGTACTTC. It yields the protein CASSLAPRARVTETQYF. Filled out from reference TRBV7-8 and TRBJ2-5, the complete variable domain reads GAGVSQSPRYKVAKRGQDVALRCDPISGHVSLFWYQQALGQGPEFLTYFQNEAQLDKSGLPSDRFFAERPEGSVSTLKIQRTQQEDSAVYLCASSLAPRARVTETQYFGPGTRLLVL.